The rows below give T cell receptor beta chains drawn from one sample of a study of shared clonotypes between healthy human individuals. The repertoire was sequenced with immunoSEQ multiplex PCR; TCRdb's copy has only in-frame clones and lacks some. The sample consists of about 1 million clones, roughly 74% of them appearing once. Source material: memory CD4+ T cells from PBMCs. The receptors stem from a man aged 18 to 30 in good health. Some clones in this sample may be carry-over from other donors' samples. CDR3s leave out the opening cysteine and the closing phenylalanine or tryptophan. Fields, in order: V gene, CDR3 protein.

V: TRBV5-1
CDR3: ASSRAVQGETQY

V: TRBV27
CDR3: ASSRRDRFSSYEQY

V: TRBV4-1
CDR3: ASSQRISGSSYNEQF

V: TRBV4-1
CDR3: ASSLPKGVAGGNEQF

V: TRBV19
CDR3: ASTPKESALKQSSYEQY

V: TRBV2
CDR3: ASSGTSGGNEQF

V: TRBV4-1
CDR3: ASSPLGAGAGGYT

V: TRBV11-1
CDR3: ASSLGRLAYRTDTQY

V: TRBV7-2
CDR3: ASSLVTGEQY

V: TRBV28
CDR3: AIKAGGTGTDTQY

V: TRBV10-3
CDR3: AISPLAGVGAGELF

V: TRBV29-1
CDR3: SVGQRLYQETQY

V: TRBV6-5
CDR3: ASRKVTGGITEAF

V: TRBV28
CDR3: ASSDSFRSYEQY

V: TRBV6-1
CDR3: ASSSQPHSGNTIY

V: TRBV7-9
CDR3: ASSRDGTQETQY

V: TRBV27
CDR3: ASSLRGGLASQETQY

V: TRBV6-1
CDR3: ASSGGGRDGETQY

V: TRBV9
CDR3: ASSVGPPGAGGSYEQY

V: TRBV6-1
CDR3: ASSEARAGANVLT

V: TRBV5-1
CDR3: ASSLTSPITGDTQY

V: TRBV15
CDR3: ATSRDDRGKGQGIDNEQF

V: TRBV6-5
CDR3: ASPRGPY

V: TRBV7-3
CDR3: ASSLGESTDTQY

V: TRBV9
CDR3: ASSPPGLAGGRNTQY

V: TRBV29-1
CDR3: SVVGGNGYNEQF

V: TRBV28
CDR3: ASSYPDRGTQPQH

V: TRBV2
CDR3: ASRSRGTGGYEQY

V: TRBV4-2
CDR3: ASSRLTGGDSSYEQY

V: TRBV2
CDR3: ASSGAGAGYT

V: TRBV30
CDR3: AWSLTNYYEQY

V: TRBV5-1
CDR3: ASSLVSPLH

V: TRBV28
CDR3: ASSGGYEQY

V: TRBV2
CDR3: ASTADAVSDTQY

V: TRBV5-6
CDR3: ASSLDRFGYGYT

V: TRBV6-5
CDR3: ASSRTSGYEQY

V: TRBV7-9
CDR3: ASSLGTSGSTDTQY

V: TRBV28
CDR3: ASSKQGRSGQPQH

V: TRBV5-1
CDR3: ASSLVGRYGSYNEQF

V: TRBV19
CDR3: PDGFAF

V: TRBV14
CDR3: ASSQNRNTEAF

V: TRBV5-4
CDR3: ASSSLAGSTDTQY

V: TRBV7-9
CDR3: ASSLQTGSEQY

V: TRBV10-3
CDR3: AISSLAGGNNEQF

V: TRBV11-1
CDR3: ASSLITDFTDTQY

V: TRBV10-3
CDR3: AISPGGGEQY

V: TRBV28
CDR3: ASSSSDRGEKLF

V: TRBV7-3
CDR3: ASSLGGRLSYNEQF

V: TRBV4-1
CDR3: ASSQTGAGGAYEQY

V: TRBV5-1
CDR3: ASSSQGAEETQY

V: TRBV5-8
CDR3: ASRLEASTDTQY